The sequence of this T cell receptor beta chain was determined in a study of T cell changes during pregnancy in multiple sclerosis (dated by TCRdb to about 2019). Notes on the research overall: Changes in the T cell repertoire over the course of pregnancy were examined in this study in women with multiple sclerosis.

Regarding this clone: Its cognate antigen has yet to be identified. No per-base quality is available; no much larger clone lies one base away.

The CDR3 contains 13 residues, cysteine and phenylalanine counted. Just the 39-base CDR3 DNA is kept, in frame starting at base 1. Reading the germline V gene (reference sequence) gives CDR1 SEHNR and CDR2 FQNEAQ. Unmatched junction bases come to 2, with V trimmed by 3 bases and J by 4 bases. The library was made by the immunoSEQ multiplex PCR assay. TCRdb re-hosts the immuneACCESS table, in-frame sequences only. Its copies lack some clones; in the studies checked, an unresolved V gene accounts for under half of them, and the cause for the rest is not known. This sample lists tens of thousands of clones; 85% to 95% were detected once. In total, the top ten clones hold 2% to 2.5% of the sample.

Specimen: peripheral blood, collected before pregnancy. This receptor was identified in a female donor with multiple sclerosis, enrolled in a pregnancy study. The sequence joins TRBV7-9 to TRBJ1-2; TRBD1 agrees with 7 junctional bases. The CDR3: CASSFGQVYGYTF. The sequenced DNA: TGTGCCAGCAGCTTCGGACAGGTCTATGGCTACACCTTC.